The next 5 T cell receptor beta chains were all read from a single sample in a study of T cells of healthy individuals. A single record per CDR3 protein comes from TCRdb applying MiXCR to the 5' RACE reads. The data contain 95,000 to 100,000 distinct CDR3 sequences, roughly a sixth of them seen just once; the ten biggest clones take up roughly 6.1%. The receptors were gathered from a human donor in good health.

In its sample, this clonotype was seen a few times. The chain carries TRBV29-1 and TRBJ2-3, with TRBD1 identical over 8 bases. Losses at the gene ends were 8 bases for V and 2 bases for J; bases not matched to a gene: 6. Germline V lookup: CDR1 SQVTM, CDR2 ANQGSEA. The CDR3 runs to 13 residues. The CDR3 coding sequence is TGCAGCTTTAGGACAGGGTTCACAGATACGCAGTATTTT. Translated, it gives CSFRTGFTDTQYF.

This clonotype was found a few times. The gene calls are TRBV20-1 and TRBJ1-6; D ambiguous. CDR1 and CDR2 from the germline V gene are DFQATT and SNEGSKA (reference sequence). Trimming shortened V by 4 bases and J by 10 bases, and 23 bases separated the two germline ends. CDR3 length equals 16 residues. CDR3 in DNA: TGCAGTGCTACCCTATTCTTTGATAGGGATGGGTCACCCCTCCACTTT. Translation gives CSATLFFDRDGSPLHF.

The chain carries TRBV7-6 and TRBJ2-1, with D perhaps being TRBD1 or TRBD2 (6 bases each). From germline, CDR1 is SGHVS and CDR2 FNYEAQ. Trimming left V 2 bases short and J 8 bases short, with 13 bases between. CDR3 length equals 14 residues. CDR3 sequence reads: CASSLPPRGHEQFF. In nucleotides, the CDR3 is TGTGCCAGCAGCTTACCCCCACGGGGGCATGAGCAGTTCTTC.

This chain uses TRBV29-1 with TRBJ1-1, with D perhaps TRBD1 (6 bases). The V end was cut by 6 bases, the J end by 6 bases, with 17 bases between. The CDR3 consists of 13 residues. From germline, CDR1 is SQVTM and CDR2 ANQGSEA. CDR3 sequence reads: CSVKQGWEAEAFF. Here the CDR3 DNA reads TGCAGCGTCAAACAGGGCTGGGAGGCTGAAGCTTTCTTT.

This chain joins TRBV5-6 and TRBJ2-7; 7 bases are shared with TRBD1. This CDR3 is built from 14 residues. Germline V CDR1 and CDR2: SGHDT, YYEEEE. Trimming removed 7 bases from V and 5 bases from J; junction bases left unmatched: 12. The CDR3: CASRVTGAIHEQYF. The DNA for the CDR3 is TGTGCCAGCCGGGTCACAGGGGCCATCCACGAGCAGTACTTC. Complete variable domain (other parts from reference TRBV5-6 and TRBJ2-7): DAGVTQSPTHLIKTRGQQVTLRCSPKSGHDTVSWYQQALGQGPQFIFQYYEEEERQRGNFPDRFSGHQFPNYSSELNVNALLLGDSALYLCASRVTGAIHEQYFGPGTRLTVT.